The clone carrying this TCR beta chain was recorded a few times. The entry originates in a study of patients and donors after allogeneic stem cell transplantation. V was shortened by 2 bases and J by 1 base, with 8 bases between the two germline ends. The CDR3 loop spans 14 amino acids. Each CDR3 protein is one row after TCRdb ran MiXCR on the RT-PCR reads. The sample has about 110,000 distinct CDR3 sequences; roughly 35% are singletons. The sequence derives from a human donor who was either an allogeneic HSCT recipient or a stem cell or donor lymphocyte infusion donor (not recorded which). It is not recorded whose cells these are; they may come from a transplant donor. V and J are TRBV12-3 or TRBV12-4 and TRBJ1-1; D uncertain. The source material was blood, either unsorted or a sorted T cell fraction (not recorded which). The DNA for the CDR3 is TGTGCCAGCAGTTTAACCCTCAGGAACACTGAAGCTTTCTTT. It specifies CASSLTLRNTEAFF.